The present TCR beta chain was sequenced within a study of shared clonotypes between healthy human individuals. The authors distributed each subset's genomic DNA evenly over several immunoSEQ plates. TCRdb keeps only in-frame clones here, not all; method: immunoSEQ multiplex PCR. Of over 400,000 clones in the sample, around 73% were seen once. V shed 6 bases and J shed 6 bases, with 21 bases lying between them. The CDR3 contains 15 residues. In germline, CDR1 is MDHEN, CDR2 SYDVKM. In the case of this clone: Antigen specificity is unknown.

Study results and caveats: An effect of sequencing depth on clonotype sharing among donors was expected.

The gene calls are TRBV28 and TRBJ2-7; D is possibly TRBD1 (7 bases). Sequences were obtained from PBMCs. The receptor was isolated from a woman aged 40 to 50 in good health. Some clones in this sample may be carry-over from other donors' samples. The CDR3, as DNA: TGTGCCAGCAGCCCTAGCGACAGGGACTTAGGCGAGCAGTACTTC. This translates into CASSPSDRDLGEQYF.